Listed here are 16 T cell receptor beta chains from one sample, sequenced in a study of blood T cell repertoires in COVID-19. The repertoire was sequenced with immunoSEQ multiplex PCR; TCRdb's copy has only in-frame clones and lacks some. The table shows approximately 170,000 clones, with approximately 83% occurring only once. Specimen: peripheral blood. Source of these receptors: a human donor with acute or convalescent COVID-19. The donor label of this sample is uncertain.

Note on this clone: The sample contains more than one DNA sequence encoding this CDR3. V gene TRBV6-1 combines with J gene TRBJ2-7; maybe TRBD2 (5 bases). The CDR3 length is 14 residues. V was trimmed by 1 base and J by 1 base, leaving 8 bases between them. The germline CDR1 and CDR2 sequences are MNHNS and SASEGT. The CDR3, as DNA: TGTGCCAGCAGTGAAGGAGGGCAGTCCTACGAGCAGTACTTC. Its translation is CASSEGGQSYEQYF.

The genes are TRBV6-5 and TRBJ1-1; D gene ambiguous. Germline V lookup: CDR1 MNHEY, CDR2 SVGAGI. This CDR3 spans 14 amino acids. Trimming took off 5 bases at V and 5 bases at J, with 15 bases between the two ends. CDR3 sequence (DNA): TGTGCCAGCAGTCAAACGGTTCCGAATACTGAAGCTTTCTTT. Its translation: CASSQTVPNTEAFF.

In DNA, the CDR3 is TGTGCCAGCAGTTTACAGGGATATAATTCACCCCTCCACTTT. Translating gives CASSLQGYNSPLHF. This sequence joins TRBV6-6 and TRBJ1-6; D is possibly TRBD1 (6 bases). Trimming cost V 4 bases and J 4 bases, with 8 bases left between them. The CDR3 runs 14 residues. The germline V gene encodes CDR1 MNHNY and CDR2 SVGAGI (reference sequence).

The chain couples TRBV5-1 to TRBJ2-5; 8 bases fit TRBD1. Germline lookup yields CDR1 SGHRS and CDR2 YFSETQ. With V trimmed by 6 bases and J by 1 base, 5 bases remained unmatched. CDR3 size: 14 residues. Written as DNA, the CDR3 is TGCGCCAGCATGCTTCAGGGGGCCCAAGAGACCCAGTACTTC. Translating it yields CASMLQGAQETQYF.

The chain carries TRBV11-1 and TRBJ2-2, with 7 nucleotides matching TRBD2. Per the germline V gene, CDR1 is SGHAT and CDR2 is FQDESV (reference sequence). CDR3 length: 16 amino acids. Trimming took 5 bases from V and 2 from J; bases not matched to a gene: 8. CDR3 in amino acids: CASSQTLAANTGELFF. The DNA for the CDR3 is TGTGCCAGCAGCCAGACCCTAGCGGCTAACACCGGGGAGCTGTTTTTT.

The rearrangement uses TRBV18 and TRBJ2-7, with D perhaps matching TRBD2 (6 bases). There are 13 residues in the CDR3. From germline, CDR1 is KGHSH and CDR2 LQKENI. Trimming shortened V by 5 bases and J by 2 bases, and 10 bases separated the two germline ends. The CDR3 here is CASSFGLTYEQYF. As DNA, the CDR3 is TGTGCCAGCTCATTCGGACTAACCTACGAGCAGTACTTC.

The rearrangement joins TRBV30 to TRBJ2-3; 9 bases fit TRBD1. CDR3 length: 12 residues. V lost 7 bases and J lost 4; bases outside the gene matches: 3. The germline CDR1 and CDR2 sequences are GTSNPN and SVGIG (reference sequence). CDR3 in DNA: TGTGCCTCGGGACAGGGTCCAGATACGCAGTATTTT. Amino acids: CASGQGPDTQYF.

The chain links TRBV7-3 to TRBJ2-2; 13 positions match TRBD2. CDR3 size: 17 residues. The germline CDR1 and CDR2 sequences are SGHTA and FQGTGA. The V and J ends lost 5 bases and 8 bases, in that order; junction bases with no gene match: 11. The CDR3 DNA is TGTGCCAGCAGCCCGACCCCGACTAGCGGGGGGAGGGGGGAGCTGTTTTTT. This encodes CASSPTPTSGGRGELFF. The variable domain in full, completed from reference TRBV7-3 and TRBJ2-2, reads GAGVSQTPSNKVTEKGKYVELRCDPISGHTALYWYRQSLGQGPEFLIYFQGTGAADDSGLPNDRFFAVRPEGSVSTLKIQRTERGDSAVYLCASSPTPTSGGRGELFFGEGSRLTVL.

The chain uses TRBV6-5 and TRBJ2-4; 8 nucleotides match TRBD2. The CDR3 is 14 amino acids. Germline values: CDR1 MNHEY, CDR2 SVGAGI. The V segment lost 6 bases and the J segment 5 bases; nucleotides outside the gene matches: 6. CDR3 sequence reads: CASSLTGLENIQYF. In nucleotides, the CDR3 is TGTGCCAGCAGCCTAACGGGACTAGAAAACATTCAGTACTTC.

This sequence joins TRBV6-1 and TRBJ2-7; no firm D call. Germline values: CDR1 MNHNS, CDR2 SASEGT. The CDR3 loop spans 15 amino acids. The V and J ends lost 2 bases and 0 bases respectively, with 11 bases between them. CDR3 DNA: TGTGCCAGCAGTGAAAATCCGTCTATCTCCTACGAGCAGTACTTC. It specifies CASSENPSISYEQYF.

J is TRBJ1-3 and V is TRBV5-1; TRBD1 is a possible D gene (5 bases). Germline values: CDR1 SGHRS, CDR2 YFSETQ. V was clipped by 4 bases and J by 3 bases, with 11 bases between them. The CDR3 contains 14 residues. CDR3 sequence: CASSVGHLGNTIYF. The CDR3 nucleotides are TGCGCCAGCAGCGTAGGACACCTTGGAAACACCATATATTTT.

The chain joins TRBV27 to TRBJ2-7; 9 bases line up with TRBD1. Trimming at V came to 4 bases and at J to 6 bases, leaving 4 bases not matched to a gene. In germline, CDR1 is MNHEY, CDR2 SMNVEV (reference sequence). The CDR3 has 13 residues. The CDR3 region is CASSSGQGSEQYF. CDR3 sequence (DNA): TGTGCCAGCAGTTCGGGACAGGGCAGCGAGCAGTACTTC.

This clone has more than one count but fewer than ten. The V gene is TRBV7-9, the J gene TRBJ2-3; 14 nucleotides align to TRBD2. V was clipped by 4 bases and J by 2 bases; unmatched bases: 8. In germline, CDR1 is SEHNR, CDR2 FQNEAQ (reference sequence). The CDR3 consists of 18 residues. In DNA, the CDR3 is TGTGCCAGCAGCTCCGGGACTAGCGGGGGAATACTCACAGATACGCAGTATTTT. It is translated as CASSSGTSGGILTDTQYF.

The chain has TRBV6-5 and TRBJ2-7; D perhaps matches TRBD2 (5 bases). The CDR3 runs to 12 residues. Trimming cost V 6 bases and J 2 bases, with 8 bases left between them. The germline gives CDR1 MNHEY, CDR2 SVGAGI. The chain's CDR3 is CASRDFAYEQYF. CDR3 DNA: TGTGCCAGCAGGGACTTCGCCTACGAGCAGTACTTC.

The V and J genes are TRBV27 and TRBJ2-1, with 10 bases matching TRBD1. The CDR3 sequence is 14 residues long. The germline CDR1 and CDR2 sequences are MNHEY and SMNVEV (reference sequence). With 3 bases clipped from V and 9 bases from J, the junction kept 5 bases outside the gene matches. The CDR3 DNA is TGTGCCAGCAGTTTTTTGGGACAGGGGTCTGAGCAGTTCTTC. This gives the protein CASSFLGQGSEQFF.

The table lists this clone with a few counts. The gene calls are TRBV5-1 and TRBJ1-1, with D unclear. Trimming cost V 0 bases and J 1 base, with 7 bases left between them. CDR3 size: 14 residues. Per the germline V gene, CDR1 is SGHRS and CDR2 is YFSETQ. CDR3 sequence reads: CASSLATRNTEAFF. The DNA for the CDR3 is TGCGCCAGCAGCTTGGCCACGCGGAACACTGAAGCTTTCTTT.